This record looks at one TCR beta chain sequence and its context. This specimen belongs to a study of cytomegalovirus exposure and HLA in healthy donors. PCR employed 60 Vbeta and 13 Jbeta primers. Profiling relied on immunoSEQ multiplex PCR, and the TCRdb table lists in-frame clones only, not all of them. The top ten clones hold about 2.8% of a sample with approximately 110,000 clones, 74% of them seen once. Sequencing used PBMCs. The source of this sequence is a middle-aged man in good health and CMV-seropositive.

In nucleotides, the CDR3 is TGCACCAGCAGCCAAGAGCGGACTAGCGGTTGCTTTGGACAAGAGACCCAGTACTTC. It encodes CTSSQERTSGCFGQETQYF. This chain links TRBV1 with TRBJ2-5; the table's D call of TRBD2 was not tested on the DNA. TRBV1 is shown as a pseudogene. The CDR3 extends over 19 amino acids.